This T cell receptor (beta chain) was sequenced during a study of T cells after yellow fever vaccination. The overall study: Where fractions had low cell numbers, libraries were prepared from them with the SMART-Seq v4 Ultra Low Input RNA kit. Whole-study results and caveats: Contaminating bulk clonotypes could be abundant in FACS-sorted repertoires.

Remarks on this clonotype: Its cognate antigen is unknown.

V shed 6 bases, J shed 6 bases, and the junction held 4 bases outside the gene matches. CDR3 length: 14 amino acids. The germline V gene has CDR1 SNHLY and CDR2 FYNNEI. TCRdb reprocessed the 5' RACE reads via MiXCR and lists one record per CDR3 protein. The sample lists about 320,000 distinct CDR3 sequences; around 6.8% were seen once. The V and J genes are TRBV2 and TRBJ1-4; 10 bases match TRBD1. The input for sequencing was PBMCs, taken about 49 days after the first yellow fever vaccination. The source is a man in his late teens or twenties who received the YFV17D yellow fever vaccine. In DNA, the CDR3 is TGTGCCAGCAGCCGCGACAGGGGGCATGAAAAACTGTTTTTT. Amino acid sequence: CASSRDRGHEKLFF. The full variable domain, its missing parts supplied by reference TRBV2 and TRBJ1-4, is EPEVTQTPSHQVTQMGQEVILRCVPISNHLYFYWYRQILGQKVEFLVSFYNNEISEKSEIFDDQFSVERPDGSNFTLKIRSTKLEDSAMYFCASSRDRGHEKLFFGSGTQLSVL.